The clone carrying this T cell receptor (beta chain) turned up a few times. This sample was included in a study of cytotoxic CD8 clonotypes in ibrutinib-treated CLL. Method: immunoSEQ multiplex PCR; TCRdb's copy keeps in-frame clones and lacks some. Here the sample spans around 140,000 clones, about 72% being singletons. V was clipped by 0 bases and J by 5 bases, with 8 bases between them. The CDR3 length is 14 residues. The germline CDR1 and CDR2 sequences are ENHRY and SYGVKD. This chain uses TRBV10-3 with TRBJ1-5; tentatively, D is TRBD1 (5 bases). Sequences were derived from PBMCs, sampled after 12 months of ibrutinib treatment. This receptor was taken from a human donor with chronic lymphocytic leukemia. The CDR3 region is CAISESGRDQPQHF. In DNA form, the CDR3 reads TGTGCCATCAGTGAGTCGGGCAGGGATCAGCCCCAGCATTTT.